These 16 T cell receptor beta chains came from one sample sequenced in a study of cytomegalovirus exposure and HLA in healthy donors. This PCR relied on a set of 60 Vbeta primers and 13 Jbeta primers. The method was immunoSEQ multiplex PCR; TCRdb's version includes in-frame clones alone and lacks a portion of them. The repertoire has roughly 100,000 clones, approximately 83% of them found once; the top ten carry 6% to 7.5%. The sequenced sample was PBMCs. The receptors come from a man between 18 and 29 years old in good health and CMV-seronegative.

The rearrangement uses TRBV27 and TRBJ1-1, with 7 bases identical to TRBD1. The CDR3 runs 18 residues. V was pared by 3 bases and J by 0 bases, with 13 bases of the junction left unmatched. Germline V gene sequence: CDR1 MNHEY, CDR2 SMNVEV (reference sequence). In nucleotides, the CDR3 is TGTGCCAGCAGTTTGGCCTTCCGACAGGGCGTGATGAACACTGAAGCTTTCTTT. It encodes CASSLAFRQGVMNTEAFF.

This rearrangement joins TRBV7-2 to TRBJ2-6; 9 bases map to TRBD1. This CDR3 contains 19 residues. J gave up 4 bases and V 7 bases, and 17 bases lay outside the gene matches. Germline CDR1 and CDR2: SGHTA and FQGNSA. CDR3 sequence (DNA): TGTGCCAGCACCTCTATCCCGGGACAGGGTTTTTCCGGGGCCAACGTCCTGACTTTC. Translated, it gives CASTSIPGQGFSGANVLTF. Full variable domain (missing parts from reference TRBV7-2 and TRBJ2-6): GAGVSQSPSNKVTEKGKDVELRCDPISGHTALYWYRQSLGQGLEFLIYFQGNSAPDKSGLPSDRFSAERTGGSVSTLTIQRTQQEDSAVYLCASTSIPGQGFSGANVLTFGAGSRLTVL.

This chain connects TRBV7-6 to TRBJ2-6; 7 nucleotides line up with TRBD2. The V gene's germline CDR1 is SGHVS and CDR2 FNYEAQ. CDR3 length: 17 amino acids. Trimming cost V 5 bases and J 0 bases; bases outside gene matches: 7. For the CDR3, the DNA is TGTGCCAGCAGCCAGCGGGGAGGGAACTCTGGGGCCAACGTCCTGACTTTC. It translates to CASSQRGGNSGANVLTF.

V usage is TRBV5-1 and J usage is TRBJ2-7, with a weak D call TRBD2 (6 bases). The CDR3 is made up of 15 amino acids. Germline V lookup: CDR1 SGHRS, CDR2 YFSETQ. V lost 4 bases and J lost 0, with 14 bases in between. The CDR3 bases are TGCGCCAGCAGCGTAGTGGCGGGGAACTCCTACGAGCAGTACTTC. This encodes CASSVVAGNSYEQYF.

The chain employs TRBV7-8 and TRBJ2-1, with D possibly matching TRBD2 (6 bases). The CDR3 is 13 residues long. V was pared by 5 bases and J by 5 bases, with 10 bases between. The V gene's germline CDR1 is SGHVS and CDR2 FQNEAQ. The CDR3 sequence is CASSRGLNNEQFF. Here the CDR3 DNA reads TGTGCCAGCAGCCGGGGACTCAACAATGAGCAGTTCTTC.

This chain links TRBV5-1 with TRBJ2-5; TRBD1 matches at 10 bases. The CDR3 length is 14 residues. Losses at the gene ends were 3 bases for V and 2 bases for J; bases not matched to a gene: 1. Per the germline V gene, CDR1 is SGHRS and CDR2 is YFSETQ. The CDR3: CASSWGQGQETQYF. The CDR3 DNA sequence: TGCGCCAGCAGCTGGGGACAGGGGCAAGAGACCCAGTACTTC.

This clone is a singleton in its sample. This chain connects TRBV30 to TRBJ1-2; weak D call: TRBD1 (5 bases). Germline CDR1 is GTSNPN and CDR2 is SVGIG (reference sequence). This CDR3 is 15 amino acids long. With 0 bases removed from V and 8 bases from J, the gap between germline ends came to 19 bases. As DNA, the CDR3 is TGTGCCTGGAGTGTACAGGCCGGGGGGAATGGGGGCTACACCTTC. Protein product: CAWSVQAGGNGGYTF. Using reference TRBV30 and TRBJ1-2 for the parts outside the CDR3, the full variable domain is SQTIHQWPATLVQPVGSPLSLECTVEGTSNPNLYWYRQAAGRGLQLLFYSVGIGQISSEVPQNLSASRPQDRQFILSSKKLLLSDSGFYLCAWSVQAGGNGGYTFGSGTRLTVV.

The gene calls are TRBV28 and TRBJ2-2; 9 bases are a match to TRBD2. Germline V gene sequence: CDR1 MDHEN, CDR2 SYDVKM. J gave up 4 bases and V 3 bases, and 6 bases lay outside the gene matches. This CDR3 comprises 16 residues. The CDR3 nucleotides read TGTGCCAGCAGTTTGCAAGGGACTAGCAGCACCGGGGAGCTGTTTTTT. Translated, it gives CASSLQGTSSTGELFF. Based on the CDR3 plus reference TRBV28 and TRBJ2-2, the full variable domain is DVKVTQSSRYLVKRTGEKVFLECVQDMDHENMFWYRQDPGLGLRLIYFSYDVKMKEKGDIPEGYSVSREKKERFSLILESASTNQTSMYLCASSLQGTSSTGELFFGEGSRLTVL.

CDR3 sequence (DNA): TGCGCCAGCAGCCGCGGACTCCTGGACTTGAACACCGGGGAGCTGTTTTTT. This codes for CASSRGLLDLNTGELFF. The chain couples TRBV4-1 to TRBJ2-2, with TRBD2 as a possible D gene (5 bases). V lost 4 bases to trimming and J lost 1 base, with 16 bases between them. The CDR3 consists of 17 residues. The germline V gene has CDR1 MGHRA and CDR2 YSYEKL.

The rearrangement uses TRBV4-1 and TRBJ2-3, with TRBD2 matching 13 bases. V lost 5 bases to trimming and J lost 4 bases; unmatched junction nucleotides: 3. The CDR3 spans 15 residues. Germline V lookup: CDR1 MGHRA, CDR2 YSYEKL. Written as DNA, the CDR3 is TGCGCCAGCAGCTGGACTAGCGGGAGATCAGATACGCAGTATTTT. Its translation is CASSWTSGRSDTQYF.

This clone was seen a few times. The genes are TRBV2 and TRBJ2-5; the D gene is possibly TRBD1 (6 bases). With the DNA end fitting TRBJ2-7 better, the J assignment may be wrong. This CDR3 spans 14 amino acids. Germline V gene data show CDR1 as SNHLY and CDR2 as FYNNEI. DNA of the CDR3: TGTGCCAGCAGGGACAGTGCGTACTCCTACGAGCAGTACTTC. This translates into CASRDSAYSYEQYF.

A single count supports this clone. Other DNA sequences of this sample code for an identical CDR3. The chain recombines TRBV7-9 with TRBJ2-5, with 9 nucleotides matching TRBD1. V lost 6 bases, J lost 4 bases, and 0 bases stayed unmatched. The germline CDR1 and CDR2 sequences are SEHNR and FQNEAQ (reference sequence). The CDR3 is 12 amino acids. CDR3 loop: CASRGQGETQYF. As DNA, the CDR3 is TGTGCCAGCAGGGGACAGGGAGAGACCCAGTACTTC.

The chain has TRBV7-2 and TRBJ2-7; TRBD2 matches 8 bases. With V trimmed by 2 bases and J by 6 bases, 3 bases remained unmatched. The CDR3 sequence is 13 residues long. Germline loops: CDR1 SGHTA, CDR2 FQGNSA. CDR3 nucleotides: TGTGCCAGCAGCTTATTCCGGGAGGGCGAGCAGTACTTC. Amino acid sequence: CASSLFREGEQYF.

The J gene is TRBJ2-2, the V gene TRBV15; 7 bases are shared with TRBD1. The CDR3 contains 16 residues. Germline V CDR1 and CDR2: LNHNV, YYDKDF (reference sequence). V trimming: 1 base; J trimming: 3 bases; junction bases outside the gene matches: 5. In DNA form, the CDR3 reads TGTGCCACCAGCAGAGGTACAGGGGCATACACCGGGGAGCTGTTTTTT. This encodes CATSRGTGAYTGELFF.

In this sample, this clone turned up a few times. The J gene is TRBJ2-4, the V gene TRBV6-5; D gene ambiguous. CDR3 length equals 15 residues. Germline V gene data show CDR1 as MNHEY and CDR2 as SVGAGI. V was cut by 2 bases and J by 3 bases, with 11 bases left in between. This chain's CDR3 is CASSYHDKVKNIQYF. In DNA, the CDR3 is TGTGCCAGCAGTTACCACGACAAGGTCAAAAACATTCAGTACTTC.

The CDR3 reads CASNSRGEKLFF. The CDR3 nucleotides read TGTGCCAGCAATTCTAGGGGGGAAAAACTGTTTTTT. The genes are TRBV2 and TRBJ1-4; the D gene is possibly TRBD1 (6 bases). Trimming removed 7 bases at V and 8 bases at J, with 11 bases between. Germline V gene sequence: CDR1 SNHLY, CDR2 FYNNEI. The CDR3 spans 12 residues.